Ten or more counts support the clone carrying this T cell receptor (beta chain). Its antigen is undetermined. The sample belongs to a study of T cell repertoires in cytomegalovirus infection. Study-wide background: Both a matching HLA type and CMV infection were indicated by public TCR beta signatures.

The germline V gene encodes CDR1 SGHTA and CDR2 FQGNSA. V was clipped by 4 bases and J by 3 bases; unmatched bases: 23. CDR3 size: 20 residues. Study-wide points: HLA-C-restricted CMV clonotypes gave the most frequent clonotype in two of eight donors. Individuals carrying CMV plus the relevant HLA were identified by cumulative frequency of public TCR beta families.

MiXCR, run by TCRdb on the reads, gives a single entry per CDR3 protein. Of fewer than 85,000 distinct CDR3 sequences in the sample, 3% to 4% were seen once. This chain connects TRBV7-2 to TRBJ2-7, with 8 bases aligning to TRBD2. The receptor comes from a human donor in good health (CMV status not recorded). Some clones in this sample may be carry-over from other donors' samples. What was sequenced was PBMCs. In DNA, the CDR3 is TGTGCCAGCAGCTCGAGCAGTACAACCGGGACTAGAATCTACCGCTACGAGCAGTACTTC. Protein sequence: CASSSSSTTGTRIYRYEQYF.